This T cell receptor (beta chain) was profiled in a study of cytomegalovirus exposure and HLA in healthy donors (dated by TCRdb to the late 2010s). About the investigation overall: According to a later analysis, one platform produced both the roughly 110 validation repertoires and the roughly 650 repertoires of the first cohort. The study aimed to test whether cataloging public T cell receptors could reveal signatures of past pathogen exposure. In addition to the first cohort of approximately 650 subjects, a separate validation cohort of 120 different subjects was used. To predict cytomegalovirus infection status, the study brought together high-throughput TCR immunosequencing, statistical association of individual TCRs with disease status, and machine learning.

CDR1 and CDR2 are drawn from the germline V gene: SGHTA, FQGNSA. At the junction V is shortened by 2 bases and J by 2 bases, with 6 bases in between. The CDR3 starts with the cysteine, ends with the phenylalanine, and has 13 residues. The DNA shown is the 39-base CDR3, in frame from base 1. Receptor amplification or capture employed the immunoSEQ multiplex PCR assay. Turning to the authors' computational methods: To diagnose cytomegalovirus status from the catalog of TCR beta chain sequences, a statistical classification framework was built. TCRdb holds this immuneACCESS table with in-frame rearrangements only. Some clones are missing; in checked studies, unresolved V genes explain under half, and the rest has no known cause. The V and J calls and clone size were taken over from that table, and D and trimming were inferred from the DNA. Within this sample are 150,000 to 200,000 clones, with about 86% of them counted one time only. Approximately 1.5% of the sample rests with the top ten.

Donors formed part of the validation cohort, which comprised over a hundred subjects and was distinct from the first cohort of under 850 subjects. Concerning this clone: No antigen is known for it. Per-nucleotide qualities are absent, and no much larger clonotype sits a single base away.

The study at large found these results: In vitro tests confirmed that a few of the cytomegalovirus-associated TCR beta chains recognize cytomegalovirus antigens. It was suggested by the authors that the approach could potentially be generalized to other disease states and immunological phenotypes. Cytomegalovirus status was reported to be diagnosed by the classifier with high specificity and sensitivity in both the original and validation cohorts. The validation cohort had no HLA typing available for a later analysis, so co-occurrence within that cohort was assessed over all 120 or so repertoires. The study gave a list of more than 150 TCR beta chains associated with cytomegalovirus. While some public TCRs were present in many individuals, most TCR sequences turned up only very rarely across donors. In a later analysis, TCRs clustered in the first cohort were found to also tend to co-occur in the 120 or so validation repertoires, with approximately 95% of cluster scores above 0.

The sequence derives from a woman in her twenties or thirties in good health and CMV-seronegative. In this chain, TRBV7-2 is recombined with TRBJ2-5, with the D gene not clear enough to name. Material for sequencing was PBMCs. The CDR3 in this case is CASSLSHQETQYF. The sequence in DNA is TGTGCCAGCAGCTTATCCCATCAAGAGACCCAGTACTTC.